The next 28 T cell receptor beta chains were all read from a single sample in a study of human T cells and chemical hapten exposure. Sample time point: healthy volunteer bleed at 2 weeks. The starting material, unfractionated whole blood, was used for total RNA extraction. TCRdb passed the RACE reads through MiXCR, listing each CDR3 protein once. Of roughly 100,000 distinct CDR3 sequences detected, over 8% appear once; the ten largest clones hold roughly 3.1%. Sequenced input: whole blood. These receptors originate from a female donor in good health. Some clones in this sample may be carry-over from other donors' samples.

The CDR3 nucleotides read TGTGCTAGTGGTTTGGGCCAAGCGGGGATTACAGATACGCAGTATTTT. As protein: CASGLGQAGITDTQYF. V is TRBV12-5 and J is TRBJ2-3, with TRBD2 matching 7 bases. CDR3 length equals 16 residues. CDR1 and CDR2 from the germline V gene are LGHNT and FRNRAP. V was pared by 1 base and J by 3 bases, with 7 bases of the junction left unmatched.

The sample holds many counts of this clonotype. The genes are TRBV7-6 and TRBJ2-1, with TRBD2 as a possible D gene (5 bases). V lost 5 bases, J lost 4 bases, and 12 bases lay in between. Germline V gives CDR1 SGHVS, CDR2 FNYEAQ. CDR3 length: 14 amino acids. The CDR3 region is CASSPDTGYNEQFF. In nucleotides, the CDR3 is TGTGCCAGCAGCCCCGATACGGGGTACAATGAGCAGTTCTTC.

The V gene is TRBV24-1, the J gene TRBJ2-1, with unresolved D. V dropped 3 bases and J dropped 0 bases, with 11 bases sitting between them. Germline lookup yields CDR1 KGHDR and CDR2 SFDVKD. The CDR3 loop spans 16 amino acids. CDR3 in amino acids: CATSDPDGSSYNEQFF. The CDR3 bases are TGTGCCACCAGTGATCCCGACGGAAGCTCCTACAATGAGCAGTTCTTC.

This clonotype was seen many times. V gene TRBV19 combines with J gene TRBJ1-5; D gene unclear. Trimming took 3 bases from V and 3 from J, leaving 6 bases between them. The CDR3 extends over 13 amino acids. From germline, CDR1 is LNHDA and CDR2 SQIVND (reference sequence). This CDR3 is CASSIVVNQPQHF. CDR3 bases: TGTGCCAGTAGTATTGTCGTCAATCAGCCCCAGCATTTT.

This clonotype has at least ten counts. V is TRBV21-1 and J is TRBJ2-7. TRBV21-1 is described as a pseudogene. The CDR3 is 12 residues long. The CDR3 sequence is CASSKDPAEQYF. CDR3 sequence (DNA): TGTGCCAGCAGCAAAGACCCAGCAGAGCAGTACTTC.

This clonotype turned up a few times. This rearrangement joins TRBV6-6 to TRBJ1-3; 8 bases map to TRBD1. This CDR3 has 17 amino acids. V trimming: 0 bases; J trimming: 0 bases; junction bases outside the gene matches: 4. Germline V gene sequence: CDR1 MNHNY, CDR2 SVGAGI (reference sequence). The CDR3 DNA reads TGTGCCAGCAGTTACTCCAGACAGGGGAGCTCTGGAAACACCATATATTTT. As protein: CASSYSRQGSSGNTIYF.

This clonotype was counted ten times or more. The gene calls are TRBV25-1 and TRBJ1-3; D remains ambiguous. This CDR3 comprises 13 residues. The germline V gene has CDR1 MGHDK and CDR2 SYGVNS. The germline V and J ends were trimmed by 7 bases and 1 base, with 8 bases remaining between them. For the CDR3, the DNA is TGTGCCAGCACGACGGGATCTGGAAACACCATATATTTT. Protein: CASTTGSGNTIYF. Filled out from reference TRBV25-1 and TRBJ1-3, the complete variable domain reads EADIYQTPRYLVIGTGKKITLECSQTMGHDKMYWYQQDPGMELHLIHYSYGVNSTEKGDLSSESTVSRIRTEHFPLTLESARPSHTSQYLCASTTGSGNTIYFGEGSWLTVV.

A few counts support this clonotype. This rearrangement joins TRBV20-1 to TRBJ2-1; 7 bases are a match to TRBD1. Trimming took 0 bases from V and 1 from J; bases not matched to a gene: 3. Germline-derived CDR1 and CDR2 are DFQATT and SNEGSKA (reference sequence). CDR3 size: 15 residues. For the CDR3, the DNA is TGCAGTGCTAGAGACGGGACAGTGTCCTACAATGAGCAGTTCTTC. It is translated as CSARDGTVSYNEQFF.

The V and J genes are TRBV4-1 and TRBJ1-2, with D perhaps matching TRBD1 (5 bases). The CDR3 is 14 amino acids. Trimming removed 1 base at V and 4 bases at J, with 10 bases between. The germline V gene has CDR1 MGHRA and CDR2 YSYEKL. The CDR3 is CASSQVGASYGYTF. The CDR3 DNA is TGCGCCAGCAGCCAAGTTGGGGCAAGCTATGGCTACACCTTC.

This clonotype was counted at least ten times. The chain combines TRBV7-9 with TRBJ2-7; tentatively, D is TRBD2 (6 bases). Trimming shortened V by 2 bases and J by 7 bases, and 21 bases separated the two germline ends. The CDR3 spans 16 residues. Germline CDR1 is SEHNR and CDR2 is FQNEAQ (reference sequence). The CDR3 here is CASSLRRESLGGEQYF. CDR3 DNA sequence: TGTGCCAGCAGCTTACGTCGTGAGTCCCTCGGGGGTGAGCAGTACTTC.

This clonotype was seen repeatedly, ten times or more. J is TRBJ2-5 and V is TRBV6-2 or TRBV6-3; possible D gene TRBD2, 6 bases. CDR1 MNHEY and CDR2 SVGEGT come from the germline V gene. The CDR3 covers 14 residues. V lost 5 bases and J lost 5, with 15 bases in between. The CDR3 region has the DNA TGTGCCAGCAGTGACACACCAGGGAGGGAGACCCAGTACTTC. Translating gives CASSDTPGRETQYF.

This clonotype was observed at least ten times. The chain links TRBV29-1 to TRBJ2-6; no clear D gene. Trimming cost V 4 bases and J 2 bases, with 3 bases left between them. CDR3 length: 12 amino acids. CDR1 and CDR2 (germline): SQVTM, ANQGSEA. In DNA form, the CDR3 reads TGCAGCGTTGGCACTGGGGCCAACGTCCTGACTTTC. Encoded protein: CSVGTGANVLTF.

The DNA of the CDR3 is TGTGCCAGCAGCCACCGACTAGCGGGACCGAATGAGCAGTTCTTC. It translates to CASSHRLAGPNEQFF. This chain uses TRBV4-2 with TRBJ2-1; 11 bases match TRBD2. The CDR3 has 15 amino acids. The junction had 5 bases not matched to a gene; V was cut back by 3 bases and J by 7 bases. Germline lookup yields CDR1 LGHNA and CDR2 YNFKEQ.

The genes are TRBV28 and TRBJ2-7; 8 bases line up with TRBD1. This CDR3 region has 15 residues. V gave up 3 bases and J gave up 6 bases; unmatched junction bases: 10. The germline CDR1 and CDR2 sequences are MDHEN and SYDVKM. CDR3 in DNA: TGTGCCAGCAGTTTGTCCACTACAGGGGGTGGCGAGCAGTACTTC. Translation: CASSLSTTGGGEQYF.

V is TRBV5-1 and J is TRBJ2-5; 9 bases fit TRBD1. CDR3 length equals 15 residues. Germline CDR1 is SGHRS and CDR2 is YFSETQ. J gave up 1 base and V 4 bases, and 5 bases lay outside the gene matches. The chain's CDR3 is CASSPQDRGQETQYF. The CDR3 DNA follows: TGCGCCAGCAGCCCTCAGGACAGGGGCCAAGAGACCCAGTACTTC.

This clonotype was detected a few times. This chain uses TRBV30 with TRBJ1-4, with 10 positions matching TRBD1. Losses at the gene ends were 2 bases for V and 7 bases for J; bases not matched to a gene: 13. CDR3 length: 17 residues. The germline CDR1 and CDR2 sequences are GTSNPN and SVGIG (reference sequence). DNA of the CDR3: TGTGCCTGGAGTATTTGGACAGGGGGAGCCCGAGGTGAAAAACTGTTTTTT. Its translation is CAWSIWTGGARGEKLFF.

The chain uses TRBV29-1 and TRBJ2-2; no firm D call. This CDR3 contains 12 residues. Looked up from germline, CDR1 is SQVTM and CDR2 is ANQGSEA. V lost 4 bases and J 0 bases, leaving 3 bases between the germline ends. The CDR3 here is CSVVPNTGELFF. The CDR3 coding sequence is TGCAGCGTTGTGCCGAACACCGGGGAGCTGTTTTTT.

This clonotype was observed a few times. V is TRBV11-1 and J is TRBJ2-7; TRBD1 might be the D (6 bases). The CDR3 extends over 14 amino acids. Germline values: CDR1 SGHAT, CDR2 FQDESV (reference sequence). Between the trimmed V and J ends, which lost 4 bases and 2 bases, there was a span of 12 bases. DNA of the CDR3: TGTGCCAGCAGCTACATCAGGGGTCCCTACGAGCAGTACTTC. Translating it yields CASSYIRGPYEQYF.

In this sample, this clonotype turned up a few times. This chain links TRBV10-3 with TRBJ2-3, with D perhaps TRBD1 or TRBD2 (5 bases each). The ends were cut back, 7 bases at V and 0 bases at J, with 11 bases in the middle. CDR1 is ENHRY, CDR2 SYGVKD, per germline. This CDR3 region has 14 residues. The CDR3 is CAIKRDGSTDTQYF. The CDR3, as DNA: TGTGCCATCAAACGGGACGGGAGCACAGATACGCAGTATTTT.

This clonotype was observed once. The genes are TRBV28 and TRBJ1-5, with unresolved D. Trimming removed 5 bases from V and 12 bases from J, with 14 bases in between. The germline gives CDR1 MDHEN, CDR2 SYDVKM. CDR3 length: 12 residues. The CDR3 loop reads CASSNHKTNQHF. The CDR3 bases are TGTGCCAGCAGTAACCACAAGACCAACCAGCATTTT.

This clonotype turned up a few times. The chain employs TRBV7-2 and TRBJ2-1; the D is unclear. V lost 2 bases, J lost 10 bases, and 9 bases lay in between. Germline-derived CDR1 and CDR2 are SGHTA and FQGNSA. The CDR3 is made up of 12 amino acids. The CDR3 nucleotides are TGTGCCAGCAGCTTACAGTTGCCGGAGCAGTTCTTC. It encodes CASSLQLPEQFF.

Of note for this clonotype: A much larger clone lies a single base off, so this may be a read error. The chain carries TRBV7-3 and TRBJ2-2, with D possibly called TRBD1 or TRBD2 (7 bases each). Trimming pared 3 bases from V and 6 bases from J, leaving 14 bases between. CDR3 length: 15 amino acids. Germline assignment: CDR1 SGHTA and CDR2 FQGTGA. The CDR3 loop reads CASSLGAGGAGELFF. CDR3 sequence (DNA): TGTGCCAGCAGCTTGGGTGCAGGGGGGGCCGGGGAGCTGTTTTTT.

This clonotype turned up a few times. The CDR3 DNA reads as TGTGCCTGGAATCCGACCCGGCTCGGGGAGACCCAGTACTTC. This gives the protein CAWNPTRLGETQYF. This sequence joins TRBV30 and TRBJ2-5, with D unresolved. The V end was cut by 4 bases, the J end by 5 bases, with 17 bases between. The CDR3 consists of 14 residues. Germline V gives CDR1 GTSNPN, CDR2 SVGIG (reference sequence).

This clonotype was recorded at least ten times. The V gene is TRBV7-3, the J gene TRBJ2-7; D possibly corresponds to TRBD2 (6 bases). The V and J ends lost 2 bases and 3 bases respectively, with 14 bases between them. Germline CDR1 and CDR2: SGHTA and FQGTGA. The CDR3 extends over 15 amino acids. CDR3 region: CASSLGGPTSYEQYF. CDR3 nucleotide sequence: TGTGCCAGCAGCTTAGGAGGGCCGACCAGCTACGAGCAGTACTTC.

In its sample, this clonotype was seen many times. The chain is built from TRBV29-1 and TRBJ1-2; 8 bases align to TRBD1. J lost 6 bases, V lost 8 bases, and 17 bases had no gene match. Germline values: CDR1 SQVTM, CDR2 ANQGSEA. CDR3 size: 15 residues. For the CDR3, the DNA is TGCAGCATTTCGGGGATACTGGACAGGGTGGATGGCTACACCTTC. It specifies CSISGILDRVDGYTF.

V and J are TRBV4-1 and TRBJ1-1; D not resolved. The length of the CDR3 is 14 residues. CDR1 and CDR2 (germline): MGHRA, YSYEKL. Trimming removed 6 bases at V and 10 bases at J, with 21 bases between. CDR3 protein: CASSQPLRSSGAFF. The CDR3, as DNA: TGCGCCAGCAGTCAGCCTTTAAGAAGCTCGGGAGCTTTCTTT.

The genes are TRBV5-5 and TRBJ2-7, with 12 positions matching TRBD2. V shed 4 bases, J shed 0 bases, and the junction held 11 bases outside the gene matches. Germline CDR1 SGHKS, CDR2 YYEKEE (reference sequence). The CDR3 has 18 residues. In nucleotides, the CDR3 is TGTGCCAGCAGCCCGGTCGGGACTAGCGGGCCGAACTCCTACGAGCAGTACTTC. Translating gives CASSPVGTSGPNSYEQYF. Based on the CDR3 plus reference TRBV5-5 and TRBJ2-7, the full variable domain is DAGVTQSPTHLIKTRGQQVTLRCSPISGHKSVSWYQQVLGQGPQFIFQYYEKEERGRGNFPDRFSARQFPNYSSELNVNALLLGDSALYLCASSPVGTSGPNSYEQYFGPGTRLTVT.

This clonotype was found a few times. The J gene is TRBJ2-1, the V gene TRBV5-1, with D possibly TRBD2 on 6 matching bases. V lost 7 bases, J lost 10 bases, and 18 bases lay in between. The V gene's germline CDR1 is SGHRS and CDR2 YFSETQ. The CDR3 runs 13 residues. As DNA, the CDR3 is TGCGCCAGCTCATCTCGACTAGAGGGGGAGCAGTTCTTC. Its translation: CASSSRLEGEQFF.